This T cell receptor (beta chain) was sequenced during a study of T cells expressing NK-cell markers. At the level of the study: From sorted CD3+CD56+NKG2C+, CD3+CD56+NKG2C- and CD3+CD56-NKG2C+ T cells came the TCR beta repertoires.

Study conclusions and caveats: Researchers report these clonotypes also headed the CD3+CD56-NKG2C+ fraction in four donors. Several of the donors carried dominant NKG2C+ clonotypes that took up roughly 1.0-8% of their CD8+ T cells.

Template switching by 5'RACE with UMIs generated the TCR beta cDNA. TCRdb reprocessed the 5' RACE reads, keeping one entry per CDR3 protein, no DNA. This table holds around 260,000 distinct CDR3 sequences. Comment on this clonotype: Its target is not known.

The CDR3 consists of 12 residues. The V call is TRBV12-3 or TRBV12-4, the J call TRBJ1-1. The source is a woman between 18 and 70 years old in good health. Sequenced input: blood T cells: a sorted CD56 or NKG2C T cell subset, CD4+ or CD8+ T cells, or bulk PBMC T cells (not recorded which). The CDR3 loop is CASSAQWTEAFF.